The subject of this entry is one TCR beta chain. Its antigen specificity is not known. Within one base of it there is no much larger clone, and no base qualities were kept. Library construction relied on 5' RACE. Four rounds of PCR, run with the SP2 primer together with nested alpha and beta constant region primers, were used to amplify the ligated cDNA. TCR RNA was reverse transcribed with SuperScript IV using alpha and beta constant region primers for the blood and skin samples. Using T4 RNA ligase 1, an oligonucleotide carrying both the Illumina SP2 primer and a UMI was ligated onto the 3' end of the cDNA. The 12-nucleotide UMI consisted of two random hexamers with an eight-base spacer between the hexamers to prevent hairpin formation. From the second PCR onward, TCR alpha and beta chain libraries were processed separately, and dual indexing was applied for multiplexing. After pooling, the indexed libraries were analyzed by capillary electrophoresis and sequenced on either an Illumina MiSeq or NextSeq. PhiX DNA at about 4.5-8% was spiked into libraries to increase base diversity and improve cluster recognition. The study's own analysis went as follows. Demultiplexor extracted UMIs from read 2, combined them with read 1 TCR sequence, and split reads by sample indices. V and J genes and V-J junctions were identified by Decombinator, and each TCR was assigned a five-part identifier that included V and J deletions. Collapsinator used UMIs to correct sequencing errors and PCR amplification heterogeneity, producing a UMI-based abundance for each TCR. CDR3Translator turned identifiers into nucleotide sequence, translated the nucleotide sequence into amino acids, and pulled out CDR3 regions based on terminal motifs. After normalization to the amount of input RNA, the error-corrected alpha and beta TCR counts from blood and from skin were compared. The public reads were quality trimmed at Q25 with fastp and then assembled into clones with MiXCR by TCRdb, keeping productive beta chains. Duplicate CDR3 protein sequences are folded into a single record with the most common DNA and genes. V and J calls and clone size were set by TCRdb, not the authors. The sample profile shows some 60,000 distinct CDR3 sequences; less than 10% of them were found once. Nearly 10% of the sample rests with the top ten.

This specimen belongs to a study of naive and memory T cell subsets (dated by TCRdb to the late 2010s). Notes on the research overall: The figure summarizing these samples reported roughly 10 blood donors, 7 tuberculin skin test biopsies and 3 saline control biopsies. PCR2 was typically a SYBR Green qPCR stopped at a set threshold; low-input samples could instead use end-point PCR (approximately 6 cycles). The investigation overall reported the following: The potential sensitivity of the RNA-based method to TCR transcript changes with T cell activation and differentiation was acknowledged.

The study described a robust, sensitive protocol for amplifying, sequencing and analyzing TCRs, using 3' ligation of a UMI-containing oligonucleotide to TCR cDNA. Whole blood analysis involved drawing more than 2 ml of peripheral blood from adult healthy volunteers into Tempus tubes and then extracting RNA following the manufacturer's instructions. Total RNA was used without cell sorting and was treated with RQ1 DNase before reverse transcription, with a target input of roughly 1 to 1,100 ng. To check how robust the pipeline was in samples where T cells make up a minority population, libraries were built from skin biopsies and whole blood. The TCR was taken from a female donor in good health.

At the DNA level, the sequence is TGCAGCGCACGGAGGGGGGAGGGCAATGAGCAGTTCTTC. This is translated as CSARRGEGNEQFF. Here the chain combines TRBV29-1 and TRBJ2-1; a tentative D call is TRBD2 (7 bases match). From the cysteine through the phenylalanine, the CDR3 covers 13 amino acids. The entry retains the CDR3 DNA only, 39 bases that are in frame from base 1. V and J lose 7 bases and 6 bases, and a span of 16 bases separates them. Taken from the germline V gene, the CDR1 and CDR2 loops are SQVTM and ANQGSEA.